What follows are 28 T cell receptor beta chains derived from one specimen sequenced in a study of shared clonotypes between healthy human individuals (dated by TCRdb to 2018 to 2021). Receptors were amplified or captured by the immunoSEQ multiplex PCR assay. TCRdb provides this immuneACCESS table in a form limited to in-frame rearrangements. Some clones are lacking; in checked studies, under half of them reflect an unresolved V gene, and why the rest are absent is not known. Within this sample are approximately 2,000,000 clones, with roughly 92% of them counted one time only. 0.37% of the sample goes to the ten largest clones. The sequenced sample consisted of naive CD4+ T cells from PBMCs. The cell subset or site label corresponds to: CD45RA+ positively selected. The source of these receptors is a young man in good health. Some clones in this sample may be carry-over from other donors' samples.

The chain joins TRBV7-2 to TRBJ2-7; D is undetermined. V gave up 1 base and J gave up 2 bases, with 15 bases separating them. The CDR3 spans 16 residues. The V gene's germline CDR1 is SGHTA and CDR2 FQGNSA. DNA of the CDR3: TGTGCCAGCAGCTTAGGGGCCCAGTTCAACCCCTACGAGCAGTACTTC. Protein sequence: CASSLGAQFNPYEQYF.

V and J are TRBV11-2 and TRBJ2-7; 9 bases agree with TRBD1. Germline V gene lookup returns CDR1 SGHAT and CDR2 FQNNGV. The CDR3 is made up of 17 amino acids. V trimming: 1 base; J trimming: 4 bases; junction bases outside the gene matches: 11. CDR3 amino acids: CASSLVTAGTGRYEQYF. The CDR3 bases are TGTGCCAGCAGCTTAGTGACCGCCGGGACAGGGAGGTACGAGCAGTACTTC.

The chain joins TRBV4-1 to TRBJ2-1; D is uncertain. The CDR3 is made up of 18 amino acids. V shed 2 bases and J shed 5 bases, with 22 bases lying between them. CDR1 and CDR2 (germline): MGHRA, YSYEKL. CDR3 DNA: TGCGCCAGCAGCCAATACGTGGGCTCGTCCTTGAACCACAATGAGCAGTTCTTC. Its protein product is CASSQYVGSSLNHNEQFF.

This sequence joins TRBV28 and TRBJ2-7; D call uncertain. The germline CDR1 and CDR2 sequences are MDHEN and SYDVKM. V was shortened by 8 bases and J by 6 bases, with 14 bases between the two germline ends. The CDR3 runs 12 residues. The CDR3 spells CASSGRLFEQYF. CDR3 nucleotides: TGTGCCAGCTCAGGACGGTTGTTCGAGCAGTACTTC.

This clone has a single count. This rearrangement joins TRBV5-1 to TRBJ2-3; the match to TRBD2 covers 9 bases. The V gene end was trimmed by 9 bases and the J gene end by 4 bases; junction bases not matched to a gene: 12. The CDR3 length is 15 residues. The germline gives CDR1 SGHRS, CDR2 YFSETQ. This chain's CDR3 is CATQYSGSGADTQYF. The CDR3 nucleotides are TGCGCCACCCAATATAGCGGGAGTGGGGCAGATACGCAGTATTTT.

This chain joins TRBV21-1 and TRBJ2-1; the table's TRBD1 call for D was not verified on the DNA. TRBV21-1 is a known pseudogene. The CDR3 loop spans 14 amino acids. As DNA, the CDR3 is TGTGCCAGCAGCCAAGCACGACGCAGGATTGAGCAGTTCTTC. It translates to CASSQARRRIEQFF.

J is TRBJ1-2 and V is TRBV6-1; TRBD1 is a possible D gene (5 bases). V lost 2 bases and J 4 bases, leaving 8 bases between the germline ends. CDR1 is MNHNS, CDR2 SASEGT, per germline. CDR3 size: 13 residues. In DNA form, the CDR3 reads TGTGCCAGCAGTGAACAGGGAGTCTATGGCTACACCTTC. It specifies CASSEQGVYGYTF.

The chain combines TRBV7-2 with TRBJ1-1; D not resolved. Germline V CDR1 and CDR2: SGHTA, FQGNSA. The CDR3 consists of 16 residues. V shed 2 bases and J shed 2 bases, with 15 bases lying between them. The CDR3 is CASSLYGIGLNTEAFF. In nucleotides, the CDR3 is TGTGCCAGCAGCTTATATGGTATAGGACTTAACACTGAAGCTTTCTTT.

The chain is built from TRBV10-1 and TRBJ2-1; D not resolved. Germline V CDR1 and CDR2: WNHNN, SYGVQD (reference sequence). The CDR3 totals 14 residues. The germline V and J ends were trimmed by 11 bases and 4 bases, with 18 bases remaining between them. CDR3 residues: CAGTLGKRYNEQFF. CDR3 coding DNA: TGCGCCGGTACGTTGGGGAAGAGGTACAATGAGCAGTTCTTC.

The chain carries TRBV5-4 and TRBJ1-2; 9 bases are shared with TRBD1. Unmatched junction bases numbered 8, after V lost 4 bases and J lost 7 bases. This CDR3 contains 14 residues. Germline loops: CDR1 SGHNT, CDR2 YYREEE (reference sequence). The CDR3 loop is CASSAGGTGSGYTF. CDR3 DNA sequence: TGTGCCAGCAGCGCTGGTGGGACAGGGTCTGGCTACACCTTC. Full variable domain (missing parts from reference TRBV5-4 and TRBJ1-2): ETGVTQSPTHLIKTRGQQVTLRCSSQSGHNTVSWYQQALGQGPQFIFQYYREEENGRGNFPPRFSGLQFPNYSSELNVNALELDDSALYLCASSAGGTGSGYTFGSGTRLTVV.

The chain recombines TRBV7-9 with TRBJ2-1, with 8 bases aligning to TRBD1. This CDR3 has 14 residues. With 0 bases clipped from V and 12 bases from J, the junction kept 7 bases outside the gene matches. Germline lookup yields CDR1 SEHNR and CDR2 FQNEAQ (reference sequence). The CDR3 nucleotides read TGTGCCAGCAGCTTAGCGGGGACAGGAGTAGGGCAGTTCTTC. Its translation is CASSLAGTGVGQFF.

CDR3 region: CASSFRAGVLSETQYF. The CDR3, as DNA: TGTGCCAGCAGTTTTAGAGCGGGAGTCCTCTCAGAGACCCAGTACTTC. V is TRBV28 and J is TRBJ2-5, with 8 bases identical to TRBD2. The CDR3 covers 16 residues. CDR1 MDHEN and CDR2 SYDVKM come from the germline V gene. J was trimmed by 4 bases and V by 3 bases; bases with no gene match: 10.

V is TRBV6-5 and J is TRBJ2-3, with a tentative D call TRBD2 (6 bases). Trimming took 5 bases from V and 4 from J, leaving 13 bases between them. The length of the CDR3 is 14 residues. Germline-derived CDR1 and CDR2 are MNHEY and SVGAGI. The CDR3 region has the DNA TGTGCCAGCAGTCCCCGACTAGAAGCAGATACGCAGTATTTT. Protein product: CASSPRLEADTQYF.

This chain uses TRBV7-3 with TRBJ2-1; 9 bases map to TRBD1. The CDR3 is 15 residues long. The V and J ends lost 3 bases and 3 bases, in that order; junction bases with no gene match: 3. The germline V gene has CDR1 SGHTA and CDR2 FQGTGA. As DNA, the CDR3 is TGTGCCAGCAGCTTCCCGGGACAGGGCTACAATGAGCAGTTCTTC. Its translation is CASSFPGQGYNEQFF.

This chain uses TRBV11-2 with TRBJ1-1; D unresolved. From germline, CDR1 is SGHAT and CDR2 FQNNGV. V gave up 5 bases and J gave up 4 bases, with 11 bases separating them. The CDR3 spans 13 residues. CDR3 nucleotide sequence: TGTGCCAGCAGCCGAATCCCGAGCACTGAAGCTTTCTTT. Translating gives CASSRIPSTEAFF.

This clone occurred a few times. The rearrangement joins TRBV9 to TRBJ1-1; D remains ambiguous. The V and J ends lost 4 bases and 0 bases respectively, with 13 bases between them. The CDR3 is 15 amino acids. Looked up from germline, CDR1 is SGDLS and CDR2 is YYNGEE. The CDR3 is CASSPRLELNTEAFF. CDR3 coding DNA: TGTGCCAGCAGCCCTCGGTTGGAACTGAACACTGAAGCTTTCTTT.

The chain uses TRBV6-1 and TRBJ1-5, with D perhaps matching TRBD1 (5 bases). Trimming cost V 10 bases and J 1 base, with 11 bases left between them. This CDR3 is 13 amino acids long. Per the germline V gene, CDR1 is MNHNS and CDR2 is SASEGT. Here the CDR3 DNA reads TGTGCCATAGATCCAGGGAGCAATCAGCCCCAGCATTTT. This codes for CAIDPGSNQPQHF.

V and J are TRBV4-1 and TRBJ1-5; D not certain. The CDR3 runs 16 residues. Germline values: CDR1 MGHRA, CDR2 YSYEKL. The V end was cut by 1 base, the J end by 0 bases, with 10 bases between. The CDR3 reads CASSQVWGYSNQPQHF. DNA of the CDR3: TGCGCCAGCAGCCAAGTATGGGGTTATAGCAATCAGCCCCAGCATTTT.

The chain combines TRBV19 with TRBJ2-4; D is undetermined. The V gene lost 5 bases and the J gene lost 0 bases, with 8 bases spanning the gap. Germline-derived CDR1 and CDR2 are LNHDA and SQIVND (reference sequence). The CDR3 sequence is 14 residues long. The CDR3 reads CASSERGAKNIQYF. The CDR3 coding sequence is TGTGCCAGTAGTGAGAGAGGAGCCAAAAACATTCAGTACTTC.

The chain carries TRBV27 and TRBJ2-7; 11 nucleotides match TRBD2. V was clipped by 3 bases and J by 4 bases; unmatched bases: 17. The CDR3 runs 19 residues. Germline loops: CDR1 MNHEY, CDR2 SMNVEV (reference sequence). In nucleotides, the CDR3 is TGTGCCAGCAGTTTTGCGGGGCTAGCGGGAGGAGGGGCCGCATACGAGCAGTACTTC. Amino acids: CASSFAGLAGGGAAYEQYF.

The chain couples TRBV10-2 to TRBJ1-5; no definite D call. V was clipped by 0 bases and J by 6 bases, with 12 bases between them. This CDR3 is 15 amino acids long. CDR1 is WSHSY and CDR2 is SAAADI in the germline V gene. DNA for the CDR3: TGCGCCAGCAGTGAGTCGACGTGGTCGGGTCAGCCCCAGCATTTT. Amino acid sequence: CASSESTWSGQPQHF.

The CDR3 sequence: CASSIEGTVGGTQYF. Here the CDR3 DNA reads TGTGCCAGTAGTATAGAGGGGACGGTGGGTGGGACCCAGTACTTC. The chain recombines TRBV19 with TRBJ2-5; the D call may be TRBD1 or TRBD2 (5 bases each). Trimming removed 0 bases at V and 7 bases at J, with 15 bases between. The CDR3 has 15 amino acids. CDR1 is LNHDA, CDR2 SQIVND, per germline (reference sequence).

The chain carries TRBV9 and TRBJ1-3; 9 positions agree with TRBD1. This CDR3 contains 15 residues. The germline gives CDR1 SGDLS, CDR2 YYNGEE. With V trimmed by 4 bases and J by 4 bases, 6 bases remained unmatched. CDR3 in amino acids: CASSPPGTGGNTIYF. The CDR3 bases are TGTGCCAGCAGCCCCCCCGGGACAGGGGGAAACACCATATATTTT.

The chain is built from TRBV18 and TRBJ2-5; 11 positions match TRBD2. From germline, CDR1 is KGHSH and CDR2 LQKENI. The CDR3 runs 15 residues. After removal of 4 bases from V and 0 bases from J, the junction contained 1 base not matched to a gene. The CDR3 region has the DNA TGTGCCAGCTCACGGACTAGCGGGTACCAAGAGACCCAGTACTTC. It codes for CASSRTSGYQETQYF.

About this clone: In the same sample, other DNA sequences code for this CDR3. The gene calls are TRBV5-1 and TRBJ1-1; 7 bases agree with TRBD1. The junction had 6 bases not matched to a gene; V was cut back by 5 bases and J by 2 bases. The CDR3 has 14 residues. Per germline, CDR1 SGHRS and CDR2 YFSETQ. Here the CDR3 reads CASRTGTVNTEAFF. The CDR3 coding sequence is TGCGCCAGCAGGACCGGGACAGTTAACACTGAAGCTTTCTTT.

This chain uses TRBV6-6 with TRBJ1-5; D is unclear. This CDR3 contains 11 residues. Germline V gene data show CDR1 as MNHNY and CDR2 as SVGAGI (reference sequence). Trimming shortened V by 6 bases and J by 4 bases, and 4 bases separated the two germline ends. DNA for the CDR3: TGTGCCAGCAGAAAAAATCAGCCCCAGCATTTT. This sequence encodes CASRKNQPQHF.

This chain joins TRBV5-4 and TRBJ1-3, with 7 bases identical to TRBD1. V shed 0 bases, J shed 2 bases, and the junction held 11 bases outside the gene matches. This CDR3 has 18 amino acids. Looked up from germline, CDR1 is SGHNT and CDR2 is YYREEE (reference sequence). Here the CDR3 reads CASSLVQGGGQAGNTIYF. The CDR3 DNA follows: TGTGCCAGCAGCTTGGTGCAGGGGGGAGGCCAGGCTGGAAACACCATATATTTT.

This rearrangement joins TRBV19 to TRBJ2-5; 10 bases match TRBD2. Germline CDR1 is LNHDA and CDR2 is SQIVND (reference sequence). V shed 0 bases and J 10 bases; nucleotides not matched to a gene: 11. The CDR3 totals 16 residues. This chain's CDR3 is CASSIDLGSGRSFQYF. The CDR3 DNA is TGTGCCAGTAGTATAGATCTAGGTAGCGGGAGGTCCTTCCAGTACTTC. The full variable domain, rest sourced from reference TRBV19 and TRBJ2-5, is DGGITQSPKYLFRKEGQNVTLSCEQNLNHDAMYWYRQDPGQGLRLIYYSQIVNDFQKGDIAEGYSVSREKKESFPLTVTSAQKNPTAFYLCASSIDLGSGRSFQYFGPGTRLLVL.